Shown below are 25 T cell receptor beta chains from a single sample sequenced in a study of liver allograft versus peripheral blood T cells. Across the whole study: Comparisons were made between T cell receptor repertoires found in transplanted livers and those circulating in recipients' peripheral blood.

TCRdb re-analysed the reads in MiXCR, keeping a single row per CDR3 protein. The sample has approximately 3,500 distinct CDR3 sequences; roughly 15% are singletons. Receptors were obtained from a human patient who had a liver transplant. Some T cells may have originated in the graft donor.

By sample share, this clonotype is medium-sized. The chain recombines TRBV28 with TRBJ1-3; D is possibly TRBD1 (6 bases). The V and J ends lost 3 bases and 3 bases respectively, with 12 bases between them. Germline values: CDR1 MDHEN, CDR2 SYDVKM. The CDR3 contains 15 residues. The CDR3: CASSLGQGYGNTIYF. The CDR3, as DNA: TGTGCCAGCAGTTTGGGGCAGGGGTATGGAAACACCATATATTTT.

By share, this clonotype ranks as medium-sized. The V and J genes are TRBV18 and TRBJ1-6; D is ambiguous. The CDR3 has 13 amino acids. CDR1 and CDR2 (germline): KGHSH, LQKENI. Trimming removed 3 bases at V and 7 bases at J, with 7 bases between. CDR3 sequence (DNA): TGTGCCAGCTCACCCAGTCAGAATTCACCCCTCCACTTT. Protein: CASSPSQNSPLHF.

With regard to this clonotype: A read error may be the cause here, since a much bigger clone is one base away. The chain employs TRBV6-5 and TRBJ1-1, with D unresolved. CDR1 is MNHEY and CDR2 is SVGAGI in the germline V gene. The CDR3 runs 13 residues. CDR3 sequence reads: CTSSSPKNTEAFF. CDR3 nucleotide sequence: TGTACCAGCAGTTCACCGAAGAACACTGAAGCTTTCTTT.

As concerns this clonotype: This is likely an artifact of a read error, given a far larger clone one base away. The chain joins TRBV10-3 to TRBJ1-2; TRBD1 aligns across 8 bases. Germline CDR1 and CDR2: ENHRY and SYGVKD. This CDR3 comprises 14 residues. J lost 3 bases, V lost 5 bases, and 5 bases had no gene match. The CDR3 reads CAISYQGADYGYTF. The CDR3 region has the DNA TGTGCCATCAGTTACCAGGGGGCGGACTATGGCTACACCTTC.

This clonotype has just a few counts. The rearrangement uses TRBV3-1 and TRBJ2-1; D uncertain. Between the trimmed V and J ends, which lost 2 bases and 10 bases, there was a span of 6 bases. The CDR3 loop spans 11 amino acids. Germline lookup yields CDR1 LGHDT and CDR2 YNNKEL (reference sequence). In nucleotides, the CDR3 is TGTGCCAGCAGCCAAAGTGAAGAGCAGTTCTTC. Translated, it gives CASSQSEEQFF.

In its sample, this clonotype is medium-sized. The rearrangement links TRBV7-9 to TRBJ1-6; D ambiguous. V lost 1 base to trimming and J lost 6 bases, with 10 bases between them. Per the germline V gene, CDR1 is SEHNR and CDR2 is FQNEAQ (reference sequence). The CDR3 loop spans 15 amino acids. The DNA for the CDR3 is TGTGCCAGCAGCTTAGGTGGAGCGCCTAATTCACCCCTCCACTTT. This codes for CASSLGGAPNSPLHF.

This clonotype qualifies as medium-sized. Written as DNA, the CDR3 is TGCAGTGCACCCATCCGTCGTGCGCCGGCCTACAATGAGCAGTTCTTC. Protein: CSAPIRRAPAYNEQFF. The genes are TRBV20-1 and TRBJ2-1; no definite D call. Germline CDR1 and CDR2: DFQATT and SNEGSKA (reference sequence). The germline V and J ends were trimmed by 6 bases and 2 bases, with 20 bases remaining between them. The CDR3 runs to 16 residues.

The chain has TRBV20-1 and TRBJ2-5; tentative D call: TRBD2 (6 bases). The CDR3 runs 16 residues. The V end lost 3 bases, the J end lost 2 bases, and 19 bases lay between the germline ends. CDR1 DFQATT and CDR2 SNEGSKA come from the germline V gene (reference sequence). CDR3 amino acids: CSARAKSGPRQETQYF. The CDR3 DNA follows: TGCAGTGCTAGGGCCAAGAGCGGGCCCAGACAAGAGACCCAGTACTTC.

Judged by abundance, this clonotype is medium-sized. CDR3 in amino acids: CASSSSTGLPQHF. The CDR3 coding sequence is TGTGCCAGCAGTTCGTCCACGGGGCTGCCCCAGCATTTT. This chain links TRBV27 with TRBJ1-5, with D possibly TRBD1 on 5 matching bases. CDR3 length: 13 residues. Germline CDR1 MNHEY, CDR2 SMNVEV (reference sequence). V lost 4 bases, J lost 9 bases, and 13 bases lay in between.

Judged by abundance, this clonotype is medium-sized. This chain uses TRBV28 with TRBJ1-5; D is possibly TRBD1 (6 bases). Germline CDR1 MDHEN, CDR2 SYDVKM. V gave up 6 bases and J gave up 7 bases, with 16 bases separating them. There are 14 residues in the CDR3. The CDR3 DNA is TGTGCCAGCAGAACCGACAGGAGTATACAGCCCCAGCATTTT. Its protein is CASRTDRSIQPQHF. The full variable domain, rest sourced from reference TRBV28 and TRBJ1-5, is DVKVTQSSRYLVKRTGEKVFLECVQDMDHENMFWYRQDPGLGLRLIYFSYDVKMKEKGDIPEGYSVSREKKERFSLILESASTNQTSMYLCASRTDRSIQPQHFGDGTRLSIL.

This clonotype is deemed medium-sized. The V gene is TRBV18, the J gene TRBJ2-1, with a weak D call TRBD2 (5 bases). V lost 3 bases to trimming and J lost 5 bases, with 20 bases between them. The germline V gene has CDR1 KGHSH and CDR2 LQKENI. CDR3 length equals 17 residues. The DNA of the CDR3 is TGTGCCAGCTCACCCCCGAGAGGGAGTGGAGTAAACAATGAGCAGTTCTTC. Its protein product is CASSPPRGSGVNNEQFF.

This clonotype is labeled medium-sized. The V call is TRBV6-5, the J call TRBJ2-1, with D possibly TRBD1 on 5 matching bases. The V end was cut by 5 bases, the J end by 5 bases, with 19 bases between. The CDR3 sequence is 16 residues long. Germline CDR1 reads MNHEY; CDR2 reads SVGAGI. CDR3: CASSGIPGMVDNEQFF. The CDR3 nucleotides are TGTGCCAGCAGTGGCATTCCAGGGATGGTAGACAATGAGCAGTTCTTC.

This clonotype was observed a single time. This may arise from a read error, as a much more abundant clone is one base away. Here the CDR3 DNA reads TGTGCCACATCGATCAGCGGCTCCTACGAGCAGTACTTC. Translation: CATSISGSYEQYF. The rearrangement links TRBV10-3 to TRBJ2-7, with TRBD2 as a possible D gene (5 bases). Between the trimmed V and J ends, which lost 10 bases and 0 bases, there was a span of 13 bases. The germline CDR1 and CDR2 sequences are ENHRY and SYGVKD. This CDR3 contains 13 residues.

This clonotype has only one observation. A much larger clone differs from this one at a single base, so this may be a read error. The CDR3 does not close with the conserved phenylalanine or tryptophan, likely indicating a read error. The gene calls are TRBV5-6 and TRBJ2-1; TRBD2 matches at 15 bases. Germline trimming cut 4 bases from V and 9 bases from J; bases unmatched to any gene: 5. Germline CDR1 reads SGHDT; CDR2 reads YYEEEE. The CDR3 length is 15 residues. This CDR3 is CASSGLAGGQSEQFS. The CDR3 DNA reads TGTGCCAGCAGCGGACTAGCGGGGGGGCAAAGTGAGCAGTTCTCC.

This clonotype is labeled as medium-sized. The V gene is TRBV28, the J gene TRBJ2-4, with D perhaps TRBD2 (6 bases). Germline V gene data show CDR1 as MDHEN and CDR2 as SYDVKM. The CDR3 extends over 14 amino acids. V lost 4 bases, J lost 3 bases, and 10 bases lay in between. Here the CDR3 reads CASSSGAGKNIQYF. CDR3 bases: TGTGCCAGCAGTTCGGGAGCGGGCAAAAACATTCAGTACTTC.

A note on this clonotype: A clone one base away is much larger, so this may be a read error. This rearrangement joins TRBV20-1 to TRBJ1-2, with 7 bases matching TRBD1. V lost 3 bases, J lost 4 bases, and 5 bases stayed unmatched. Germline CDR1 DFQATT, CDR2 SNEGSKA (reference sequence). The CDR3 is 13 amino acids. As DNA, the CDR3 is TGCAGTGCTAGTGTGGGACAGATCTATGGCTACACCTTC. Amino acids: CSASVGQIYGYTF.

This clonotype is classed as medium-sized. The chain couples TRBV19 to TRBJ2-7; D possibly corresponds to TRBD2 (6 bases). Germline V gives CDR1 LNHDA, CDR2 SQIVND (reference sequence). This CDR3 comprises 16 residues. Trimming removed 0 bases at V and 3 bases at J, with 15 bases between. CDR3 loop: CASSIEKAGSNYEQYF. CDR3 sequence (DNA): TGTGCCAGTAGTATAGAAAAGGCGGGGTCAAACTACGAGCAGTACTTC.

This clonotype was counted between two and nine times. The V gene is TRBV30, the J gene TRBJ2-7, with 9 bases aligning to TRBD1. J lost 2 bases, V lost 2 bases, and 4 bases had no gene match. This CDR3 contains 14 residues. Germline V gene sequence: CDR1 GTSNPN, CDR2 SVGIG (reference sequence). The CDR3 is CAWSSRTGAYEQYF. The CDR3, as DNA: TGTGCCTGGAGTTCGCGGACAGGGGCCTACGAGCAGTACTTC.

This clonotype is categorized as large. This chain joins TRBV19 and TRBJ1-2; the D is unclear. CDR1 LNHDA and CDR2 SQIVND come from the germline V gene (reference sequence). The CDR3 has 13 residues. Between the trimmed V and J ends, which lost 2 bases and 5 bases, there was a span of 9 bases. Written as DNA, the CDR3 is TGTGCCAGTAGTATACGGTGGGGATATGGCTACACCTTC. Translated, it gives CASSIRWGYGYTF.

By sample fraction, this clonotype is medium-sized. The chain has TRBV6-1 and TRBJ2-7; 10 bases align to TRBD2. Germline CDR1 reads MNHNS; CDR2 reads SASEGT. V was pared by 6 bases and J by 1 base, with 6 bases of the junction left unmatched. The CDR3 totals 15 residues. The CDR3 loop is CASSLGTSESYEQYF. The DNA for the CDR3 is TGTGCCAGCAGCCTCGGGACTAGCGAGTCCTACGAGCAGTACTTC.

The J gene is TRBJ1-1, the V gene TRBV20-1, with D possibly TRBD1 on 6 matching bases. Trimming pared 0 bases from V and 2 bases from J, leaving 13 bases between. The CDR3 sequence is 15 residues long. Germline V gene lookup returns CDR1 DFQATT and CDR2 SNEGSKA (reference sequence). The DNA of the CDR3 is TGCAGTGCTAGAGATCCGGGACAATCAAACACTGAAGCTTTCTTT. Translation: CSARDPGQSNTEAFF.

This clonotype is medium-sized (0.01 to 0.1%) by share. The chain uses TRBV19 and TRBJ2-3; 8 nucleotides agree with TRBD2. Germline trimming cut 5 bases from V and 5 bases from J; bases unmatched to any gene: 6. Germline V gene data show CDR1 as LNHDA and CDR2 as SQIVND (reference sequence). CDR3 length: 14 amino acids. CDR3 protein: CASSPGLEVDTQYF. The CDR3 bases are TGTGCCAGTAGTCCGGGACTAGAAGTAGATACGCAGTATTTT.

Judged by abundance, this clonotype is medium-sized. The V call is TRBV6-5, the J call TRBJ1-2; 7 nucleotides line up with TRBD1. The CDR3 has 13 residues. After removal of 10 bases from V and 5 bases from J, the junction contained 10 bases not matched to a gene. Germline V CDR1 and CDR2: MNHEY, SVGAGI. The CDR3 bases are TGTGCCACCACAAGGACAGGACTTTATGGCTACACCTTC. Its protein product is CATTRTGLYGYTF.

Remarks on this clonotype: A much larger clone differs from this one at a single base, so this may be a read error. The chain couples TRBV20-1 to TRBJ2-7, with D possibly TRBD1 on 6 matching bases. The V and J ends lost 5 bases and 2 bases respectively, with 16 bases between them. The CDR3 sequence is 14 residues long. CDR1 DFQATT and CDR2 SNEGSKA come from the germline V gene (reference sequence). Here the CDR3 DNA reads TGCAGTGCTCCCTTGGTGGGACAAGCCTACGAGCAGTACTTC. Amino acid sequence: CSAPLVGQAYEQYF.

This clonotype is termed medium-sized. The rearrangement links TRBV7-9 to TRBJ1-2; no reliable D call. This CDR3 comprises 15 residues. The V end was cut by 3 bases, the J end by 3 bases, with 14 bases between. CDR1 is SEHNR and CDR2 is FQNEAQ in the germline V gene (reference sequence). This chain's CDR3 is CASSLGSPPYYGYTF. The CDR3 DNA reads TGTGCCAGCAGCTTGGGGTCCCCCCCCTACTATGGCTACACCTTC.